The 21 T cell receptor beta chains below were found in one sample sequenced in a study of neoadjuvant anti-PD-1 for oral cavity cancer. Assay: immunoSEQ multiplex PCR; the TCRdb copy retains only in-frame clones and omits some. Among roughly 67,000 clones, over 70% were seen once, and the ten largest hold roughly 3.4%. The specimen was PBMCs, collected before nivolumab (anti-PD-1) treatment. Source of these receptors: a person between 40 and 85 years old with oral cavity squamous cell carcinoma.

This chain uses TRBV5-4 with TRBJ2-1, with no clear D. V was trimmed by 2 bases and J by 5 bases, leaving 2 bases between them. Per the germline V gene, CDR1 is SGHNT and CDR2 is YYREEE (reference sequence). This CDR3 is 11 amino acids long. Here the CDR3 DNA reads TGTGCCAGCAGCTTCAACAATGAGCAGTTCTTC. It specifies CASSFNNEQFF.

The chain is built from TRBV30 and TRBJ2-7, with D hard to call. Trimming took 0 bases from V and 5 from J, leaving 5 bases between them. Looked up from germline, CDR1 is GTSNPN and CDR2 is SVGIG (reference sequence). The CDR3 runs 11 residues. The CDR3 reads CAWSVRHEQYF. The CDR3 region has the DNA TGTGCCTGGAGTGTAAGACACGAGCAGTACTTC. The complete variable domain, with remaining parts taken from reference TRBV30 and TRBJ2-7, reads SQTIHQWPATLVQPVGSPLSLECTVEGTSNPNLYWYRQAAGRGLQLLFYSVGIGQISSEVPQNLSASRPQDRQFILSSKKLLLSDSGFYLCAWSVRHEQYFGPGTRLTVT.

This clone has only one observation. This chain joins TRBV10-3 and TRBJ2-1; TRBD2 matches at 12 bases. Looked up from germline, CDR1 is ENHRY and CDR2 is SYGVKD. V dropped 8 bases and J dropped 3; count of bases not matched to a gene: 5. The CDR3 runs to 15 residues. The CDR3 region is CAIARTSGDYNEQFF. CDR3 nucleotide sequence: TGTGCCATCGCCCGGACTAGCGGGGACTACAATGAGCAGTTCTTC.

The chain carries TRBV29-1 and TRBJ1-3; no definite D call. Germline values: CDR1 SQVTM, CDR2 ANQGSEA. Between the trimmed V and J ends, which lost 3 bases and 4 bases, there was a span of 10 bases. The CDR3 loop spans 13 amino acids. CDR3 nucleotide sequence: TGCAGCGTTGAGGCCATTTGGGGAAACACCATATATTTT. Encoded protein: CSVEAIWGNTIYF. Full variable domain (missing parts from reference TRBV29-1 and TRBJ1-3): SAVISQKPSRDICQRGTSLTIQCQVDSQVTMMFWYRQQPGQSLTLIATANQGSEATYESGFVIDKFPISRPNLTFSTLTVSNMSPEDSSIYLCSVEAIWGNTIYFGEGSWLTVV.

This sequence joins TRBV5-1 and TRBJ1-2; a possible D gene is TRBD1 (6 bases). Deletions cut 0 bases from V and 6 bases from J, with 18 bases between. The CDR3 is made up of 16 amino acids. Germline lookup yields CDR1 SGHRS and CDR2 YFSETQ. The CDR3 is CASSLERGRGTDGYTF. DNA of the CDR3: TGCGCCAGCAGCTTGGAGCGGGGGAGGGGGACGGATGGCTACACCTTC.

The chain joins TRBV5-4 to TRBJ1-4; 8 nucleotides agree with TRBD1. This CDR3 is built from 15 residues. The V and J ends lost 4 bases and 5 bases, in that order; junction bases with no gene match: 7. Germline values: CDR1 SGHNT, CDR2 YYREEE (reference sequence). The CDR3 here is CASSTNRGGNEKLFF. In DNA, the CDR3 is TGTGCCAGCAGCACTAACAGGGGGGGCAATGAAAAACTGTTTTTT.

The genes are TRBV19 and TRBJ1-2; D remains ambiguous. Per germline, CDR1 LNHDA and CDR2 SQIVND (reference sequence). CDR3 size: 13 residues. The V and J ends lost 5 bases and 0 bases respectively, with 7 bases between them. CDR3: CASSLSTNYGYTF. The CDR3 region has the DNA TGTGCCAGTAGTTTGAGCACTAACTATGGCTACACCTTC.

The chain is built from TRBV10-2 and TRBJ2-6; D gene unclear. V lost 3 bases to trimming and J lost 0 bases, with 6 bases between them. Germline CDR1 and CDR2: WSHSY and SAAADI. This CDR3 is 15 amino acids long. CDR3 region: CASSEWISGANVLTF. CDR3 DNA sequence: TGCGCCAGCAGTGAATGGATCTCTGGGGCCAACGTCCTGACTTTC.

V is TRBV6-4 and J is TRBJ1-1; D remains ambiguous. V was pared by 6 bases and J by 0 bases, with 8 bases between. The CDR3 is 13 amino acids. CDR1 is MRHNA, CDR2 SNTAGT, per germline. CDR3 bases: TGTGCCAGCAGCGAACAGTTGAACACTGAAGCTTTCTTT. Translating gives CASSEQLNTEAFF.

CDR3 in DNA: TGTGCCAGCAGGCCGACAGGGGGATCTGGAAACACCATATATTTT. Protein: CASRPTGGSGNTIYF. The J gene is TRBJ1-3, the V gene TRBV2; 9 bases are shared with TRBD1. With 6 bases clipped from V and 1 base from J, the junction kept 4 bases outside the gene matches. The CDR3 spans 15 residues. Germline V gene data show CDR1 as SNHLY and CDR2 as FYNNEI. Filled out from reference TRBV2 and TRBJ1-3, the complete variable domain reads EPEVTQTPSHQVTQMGQEVILRCVPISNHLYFYWYRQILGQKVEFLVSFYNNEISEKSEIFDDQFSVERPDGSNFTLKIRSTKLEDSAMYFCASRPTGGSGNTIYFGEGSWLTVV.

The chain links TRBV2 to TRBJ1-1, with 9 bases aligning to TRBD1. With V trimmed by 7 bases and J by 5 bases, 5 bases remained unmatched. The CDR3 totals 13 residues. CDR1 and CDR2 from the germline V gene are SNHLY and FYNNEI. The CDR3 bases are TGTGCCAGCAAAGAACAGGGGGCAACTGAAGCTTTCTTT. Amino acids: CASKEQGATEAFF.

The chain combines TRBV7-9 with TRBJ1-1; tentatively, D is TRBD1 (6 bases). The CDR3 extends over 16 amino acids. V dropped 1 base and J dropped 1 base, with 13 bases sitting between them. The germline V gene encodes CDR1 SEHNR and CDR2 FQNEAQ (reference sequence). The CDR3 loop is CASSLVGGQENTEAFF. The DNA for the CDR3 is TGTGCCAGCAGCTTAGTCGGGGGGCAGGAGAACACTGAAGCTTTCTTT.

The chain combines TRBV5-1 with TRBJ1-1; maybe TRBD1 (6 bases). V was pared by 2 bases and J by 0 bases, with 11 bases between. This CDR3 has 15 amino acids. The V gene's germline CDR1 is SGHRS and CDR2 YFSETQ. CDR3 region: CASSFRDNLNTEAFF. For the CDR3, the DNA is TGCGCCAGCAGCTTCCGGGACAATTTGAACACTGAAGCTTTCTTT.

The chain has TRBV4-1 and TRBJ2-2, with D unclear. CDR1 and CDR2 from the germline V gene are MGHRA and YSYEKL. The germline V and J ends were trimmed by 3 bases and 1 base, with 12 bases remaining between them. The CDR3 sequence is 16 residues long. CDR3 in DNA: TGCGCCAGCAGCCAGCAGACATTAGAGAACACCGGGGAGCTGTTTTTT. It specifies CASSQQTLENTGELFF.

V is TRBV9 and J is TRBJ2-1; the match to TRBD2 covers 7 bases. Trimming at V came to 4 bases and at J to 0 bases, leaving 10 bases not matched to a gene. Germline V gene lookup returns CDR1 SGDLS and CDR2 YYNGEE. This CDR3 has 17 residues. The CDR3 region is CASSPAWGGSSYNEQFF. In nucleotides, the CDR3 is TGTGCCAGCAGCCCGGCTTGGGGCGGGAGCTCCTACAATGAGCAGTTCTTC.

This chain uses TRBV5-6 with TRBJ2-1; a weak D match, TRBD2 (5 bases). V dropped 4 bases and J dropped 3 bases, with 11 bases sitting between them. Germline V gene sequence: CDR1 SGHDT, CDR2 YYEEEE. The CDR3 contains 14 residues. The CDR3 sequence is CASSLGLHYNEQFF. The CDR3 DNA follows: TGTGCCAGCAGCCTAGGACTCCACTACAATGAGCAGTTCTTC.

The J gene is TRBJ2-7, the V gene TRBV28; 11 nucleotides line up with TRBD2. There are 15 residues in the CDR3. Germline CDR1 MDHEN, CDR2 SYDVKM. The V segment lost 7 bases and the J segment 7 bases; nucleotides outside the gene matches: 12. This CDR3 reads CASIPSGRPSGEQYF. The DNA for the CDR3 is TGTGCCAGCATTCCTAGCGGGAGGCCTTCTGGGGAGCAGTACTTC.

The chain joins TRBV4-2 to TRBJ2-7; TRBD2 is a possible D gene (6 bases). V gave up 0 bases and J gave up 2 bases, with 14 bases separating them. Per the germline V gene, CDR1 is LGHNA and CDR2 is YNFKEQ. The CDR3 extends over 16 amino acids. CDR3 sequence reads: CASSQDRSGATYEQYF. As DNA, the CDR3 is TGTGCCAGCAGCCAAGATAGGTCGGGAGCGACCTACGAGCAGTACTTC.

The gene calls are TRBV9 and TRBJ2-7; 7 bases are a match to TRBD1. Germline V CDR1 and CDR2: SGDLS, YYNGEE. V gave up 4 bases and J gave up 2 bases; unmatched junction bases: 9. CDR3 length: 15 amino acids. CDR3 residues: CASSPDRVRTYEQYF. CDR3 DNA: TGTGCCAGCAGCCCTGACAGGGTCAGAACCTACGAGCAGTACTTC.

V gene TRBV5-1 combines with J gene TRBJ2-1; possibly TRBD1 for D (6 bases). V was shortened by 1 base and J by 2 bases, with 7 bases between the two germline ends. The CDR3 is 14 residues long. The V gene's germline CDR1 is SGHRS and CDR2 YFSETQ. CDR3 in amino acids: CASSLQGTYNEQFF. CDR3 nucleotide sequence: TGCGCCAGCAGCTTGCAGGGGACCTACAATGAGCAGTTCTTC.

Here the CDR3 reads CASKASGSPSYNEQFF. The DNA for the CDR3 is TGTGCCAGCAAGGCTAGCGGGAGCCCTTCCTACAATGAGCAGTTCTTC. This rearrangement joins TRBV5-4 to TRBJ2-1; TRBD2 matches 10 bases. The V gene end was trimmed by 6 bases and the J gene end by 1 base; junction bases not matched to a gene: 7. This CDR3 is built from 16 residues. Germline CDR1 and CDR2: SGHNT and YYREEE (reference sequence).